Below, one T cell receptor beta chain is given with its context. The sample belongs to a study of T cells in narcolepsy. The method was immunoSEQ multiplex PCR; TCRdb's version includes in-frame clones alone and lacks a portion of them. The table lists tens of thousands of clones, 90% to 95% of them singletons. CDR3 length: 18 residues. Germline V gene sequence: CDR1 SGDLS, CDR2 YYNGEE. Trimming at V came to 0 bases and at J to 0 bases, leaving 7 bases not matched to a gene. The sample consisted of CD45RA- memory CD4+ T cells from PBMCs. This TCR was recovered from a human donor with narcolepsy. This rearrangement joins TRBV9 to TRBJ2-2, with 8 bases identical to TRBD1. The CDR3: CASSVGSGQGANTGELFF. Written as DNA, the CDR3 is TGTGCCAGCAGCGTAGGGTCCGGACAGGGAGCGAACACCGGGGAGCTGTTTTTT.